This record looks at one T cell receptor beta chain sequence and its context. Trimming pared 1 base from V and 7 bases from J, leaving 17 bases between. The CDR3 is 15 residues long. From germline, CDR1 is SGHRS and CDR2 YFSETQ. The sample belongs to a study of blood T cell repertoires in COVID-19. In the study overall: The United States, Italy and Spain provided the acute and convalescent COVID-19 samples. From T cells, B-cell-depleted T cells, or PBMCs came the material, which was cDNA or gDNA.

In the source study's methods: Nucleated cell counts were estimated from reference gene primer amplification. Here immunoSEQ multiplex PCR was the method, and the copy in TCRdb shows in-frame clones only, minus some. V and J calls and clone size are as listed in that table; D and trimming were resolved from the DNA. The data hold some 260,000 clones, with roughly 86% observed a single time. Input material: peripheral blood. The V call is TRBV5-1, the J call TRBJ1-2; D call uncertain. This receptor was identified in a human donor in a cohort sampled during active COVID-19. The CDR3 DNA is TGCGCCAGCAGCTTGTCCTCAGGCCCTCAAGCTGGCTACACCTTC. Translated, it gives CASSLSSGPQAGYTF.